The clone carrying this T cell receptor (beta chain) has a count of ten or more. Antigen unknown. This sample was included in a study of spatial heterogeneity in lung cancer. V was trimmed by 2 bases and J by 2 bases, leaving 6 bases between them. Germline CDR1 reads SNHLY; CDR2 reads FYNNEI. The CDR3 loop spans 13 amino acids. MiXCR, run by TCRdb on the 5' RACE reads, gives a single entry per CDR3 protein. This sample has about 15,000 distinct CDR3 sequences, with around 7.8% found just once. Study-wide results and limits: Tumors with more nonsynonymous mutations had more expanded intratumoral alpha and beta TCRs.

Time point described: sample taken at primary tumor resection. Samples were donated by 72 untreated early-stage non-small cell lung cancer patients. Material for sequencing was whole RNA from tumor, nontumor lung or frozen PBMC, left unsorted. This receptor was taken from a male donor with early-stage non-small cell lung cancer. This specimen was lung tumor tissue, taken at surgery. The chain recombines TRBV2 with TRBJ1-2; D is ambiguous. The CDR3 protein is CASSERENYGYTF. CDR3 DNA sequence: TGTGCCAGCAGTGAAAGGGAGAACTATGGCTACACCTTC.